A single sample gave rise to the 30 T cell receptor beta chains below, sequenced in a study of quantifying T cell responses using KT2 cells. On the study more broadly: cDNA was made from DNase-treated RNA using alpha and beta constant primers.

A single-stranded UMI oligo with SP2 sequence was ligated to cDNA 3' ends. An equimolar mix of RC1.1 and RC1.2 primed the beta chain across TRBC1 and TRBC2. One entry per CDR3 protein results from TCRdb running MiXCR on the UMI-ligation and nested PCR reads. The table shows some 41,000 distinct CDR3 sequences, with approximately 17% occurring only once. The sequencing sample was made of PBMCs spiked with cells of the T cell clone KT2. The source of these receptors is a human donor.

V usage is TRBV20-1 and J usage is TRBJ2-1; no clear D gene. Germline loops: CDR1 DFQATT, CDR2 SNEGSKA (reference sequence). Trimming took off 6 bases at V and 2 bases at J, with 14 bases between the two ends. The CDR3 runs to 14 residues. As DNA, the CDR3 is TGCAGTGCCTCAGGTCTTAGGGCCTACAATGAGCAGTTCTTC. Amino acid sequence: CSASGLRAYNEQFF.

This clonotype was found a few times. The J gene is TRBJ2-3, the V gene TRBV5-1; 8 bases line up with TRBD2. The J segment lost 5 bases and the V segment lost 0 bases, leaving 8 bases of the junction unmatched. CDR1 is SGHRS and CDR2 is YFSETQ in the germline V gene. The CDR3 totals 16 residues. CDR3 sequence: CASSLDTGGPGDTQYF. As DNA, the CDR3 is TGCGCCAGCAGCTTGGATACGGGAGGGCCTGGAGATACGCAGTATTTT.

This chain's CDR3 is CASSYIGGRRRYQNTGELFF. CDR3 coding DNA: TGTGCCAGCAGCTATATTGGGGGTCGTAGGCGCTACCAAAACACCGGGGAGCTGTTTTTT. This chain joins TRBV11-2 and TRBJ2-2; the D gene could be TRBD1 or TRBD2 (5 bases each). Trimming pared 4 bases from V and 2 bases from J, leaving 26 bases between. The CDR3 has 20 residues. Germline V gene data show CDR1 as SGHAT and CDR2 as FQNNGV.

Remarks on this clonotype: One end of the junction does not line up with germline, which may come from a read error. The chain has TRBV13 and TRBJ1-1; D call uncertain. Per the germline V gene, CDR1 is PRHDT and CDR2 is FYEKMQ (reference sequence). CDR3 length: 9 amino acids. The CDR3 DNA reads TGTGCCAGCAGCTCCCGGTGGATCTTT. This translates into CASSSRWIF.

The V gene is TRBV6-2 or TRBV6-3, the J gene TRBJ2-7; D unresolved. V lost 7 bases, J lost 5 bases, and 12 bases lay in between. The CDR3 runs to 12 residues. The germline CDR1 and CDR2 sequences are MNHEY and SVGEGT. The DNA for the CDR3 is TGTGCCAGCACCCCGTCCAACAACGAGCAGTACTTC. Translation: CASTPSNNEQYF.

This chain uses TRBV20-1 with TRBJ2-2; tentatively, D is TRBD2 (6 bases). V lost 5 bases to trimming and J lost 6 bases, with 13 bases between them. CDR3 length equals 13 residues. CDR1 is DFQATT, CDR2 SNEGSKA, per germline (reference sequence). The CDR3 loop reads CSASASEAGELFF. The CDR3 bases are TGCAGTGCTTCCGCTAGCGAAGCCGGGGAGCTGTTTTTT.

The rearrangement joins TRBV2 to TRBJ2-2; D is possibly TRBD1 or TRBD2 (6 bases each). CDR3 length equals 15 residues. The V and J ends lost 4 bases and 2 bases respectively, with 11 bases between them. Germline loops: CDR1 SNHLY, CDR2 FYNNEI. CDR3 sequence reads: CASSVGGFNTGELFF. CDR3 nucleotides: TGTGCCAGCAGTGTAGGGGGGTTTAACACCGGGGAGCTGTTTTTT.

The rearrangement links TRBV4-1 to TRBJ2-5, with D possibly matching TRBD2 (6 bases). The CDR3 runs to 14 residues. The ends were cut back, 0 bases at V and 5 bases at J, with 10 bases in the middle. CDR1 MGHRA and CDR2 YSYEKL come from the germline V gene. CDR3 sequence: CASSQDGRIETQYF. CDR3 bases: TGCGCCAGCAGCCAAGATGGGAGGATCGAGACCCAGTACTTC.

This clonotype has just a few counts. The rearrangement joins TRBV7-8 to TRBJ1-1; no clear D gene. V lost 2 bases and J 0 bases, leaving 10 bases between the germline ends. The V gene's germline CDR1 is SGHVS and CDR2 FQNEAQ. The CDR3 is 15 amino acids. The CDR3 loop reads CASSLFTDLNTEAFF. The CDR3 nucleotides are TGTGCCAGCAGCTTATTTACGGACTTGAACACTGAAGCTTTCTTT. Looking up the rest from reference TRBV7-8 and TRBJ1-1 gives the full variable domain: GAGVSQSPRYKVAKRGQDVALRCDPISGHVSLFWYQQALGQGPEFLTYFQNEAQLDKSGLPSDRFFAERPEGSVSTLKIQRTQQEDSAVYLCASSLFTDLNTEAFFGQGTRLTVV.

The chain joins TRBV12-3 or TRBV12-4 to TRBJ2-3, with 7 bases matching TRBD1. The length of the CDR3 is 17 residues. Trimming at V came to 1 base and at J to 4 bases, leaving 11 bases not matched to a gene. The CDR3, as DNA: TGTGCCAGCAGTTTAGGGGCAGGGGGAAGATCGGCAGATACGCAGTATTTT. It codes for CASSLGAGGRSADTQYF.

A few counts support this clonotype. The rearrangement joins TRBV20-1 to TRBJ1-5; no firm D call. Trimming cost V 2 bases and J 3 bases, with 8 bases left between them. This CDR3 region has 13 residues. Looked up from germline, CDR1 is DFQATT and CDR2 is SNEGSKA (reference sequence). CDR3 loop: CSARRNYNQPQHF. In DNA form, the CDR3 reads TGCAGTGCTAGAAGGAATTACAATCAGCCCCAGCATTTT.

This clonotype was detected ten times or more. The chain uses TRBV20-1 and TRBJ2-7, with D perhaps being TRBD1 or TRBD2 (7 bases each). Germline values: CDR1 DFQATT, CDR2 SNEGSKA (reference sequence). The CDR3 totals 15 residues. Trimming cost V 1 base and J 6 bases, with 19 bases left between them. The chain's CDR3 is CSARVARGGEGEQYF. In DNA, the CDR3 is TGCAGTGCTAGAGTGGCCAGGGGGGGAGAGGGCGAGCAGTACTTC.

This clonotype was observed a handful of times. The chain carries TRBV2 and TRBJ1-1, with D tentatively TRBD1 (6 bases). CDR3 size: 17 residues. Trimming removed 6 bases at V and 2 bases at J, with 22 bases between. Germline-derived CDR1 and CDR2 are SNHLY and FYNNEI. DNA for the CDR3: TGTGCCAGCAGCCCCATTGGGGAGGGGGTGGACAACACTGAAGCTTTCTTT. Protein product: CASSPIGEGVDNTEAFF.

The chain has TRBV20-1 and TRBJ1-5; tentatively, D is TRBD1 (6 bases). Germline values: CDR1 DFQATT, CDR2 SNEGSKA (reference sequence). The CDR3 extends over 13 amino acids. Trimming pared 1 base from V and 8 bases from J, leaving 12 bases between. The CDR3 spells CSARGQGLEPQHF. In DNA, the CDR3 is TGCAGTGCTAGAGGGCAGGGGCTGGAGCCCCAGCATTTT.

The V gene is TRBV30, the J gene TRBJ1-2; TRBD1 matches at 8 bases. This CDR3 has 14 residues. CDR1 is GTSNPN and CDR2 is SVGIG in the germline V gene (reference sequence). Germline trimming cut 3 bases from V and 4 bases from J; bases unmatched to any gene: 7. CDR3 region: CAWSIGGTGYGYTF. CDR3 bases: TGTGCCTGGAGCATCGGGGGGACAGGCTATGGCTACACCTTC.

The CDR3 loop reads CASSSGVGDTEAFF. The DNA for the CDR3 is TGCGCCAGCAGCTCGGGGGTAGGGGACACTGAAGCTTTCTTT. V usage is TRBV5-1 and J usage is TRBJ1-1, with a possible D match to TRBD1 (5 bases). This CDR3 comprises 14 residues. V was clipped by 3 bases and J by 3 bases, with 12 bases between them. Germline V gene sequence: CDR1 SGHRS, CDR2 YFSETQ.

The gene calls are TRBV11-2 and TRBJ1-2; 9 bases map to TRBD1. The CDR3 contains 12 residues. Germline lookup yields CDR1 SGHAT and CDR2 FQNNGV. Trimming took 5 bases from V and 8 from J; bases not matched to a gene: 3. DNA for the CDR3: TGTGCCAGCAGCCGGACAGGGGACGGCTACACCTTC. This codes for CASSRTGDGYTF.

This clonotype was picked up a small number of times. This chain joins TRBV7-2 and TRBJ2-7, with D maybe TRBD2 (7 bases). The CDR3 is 15 amino acids. Germline V gene data show CDR1 as SGHTA and CDR2 as FQGNSA. With 5 bases removed from V and 5 bases from J, the gap between germline ends came to 19 bases. CDR3 nucleotides: TGTGCCAGCAGCCTCAGTCGGGGGGCGATCCACGAGCAGTACTTC. Amino acids: CASSLSRGAIHEQYF.

This clonotype occurred once. V usage is TRBV2 and J usage is TRBJ2-7, with D tentatively TRBD1 (5 bases). In germline, CDR1 is SNHLY, CDR2 FYNNEI. The V gene lost 10 bases and the J gene lost 2 bases, with 12 bases spanning the gap. There are 12 residues in the CDR3. DNA for the CDR3: TGTGCCATTGACTGGACAACCTACGAGCAGTACTTC. Translation: CAIDWTTYEQYF.

This clonotype was seen a few times. This rearrangement joins TRBV5-1 to TRBJ1-5; 9 nucleotides agree with TRBD1. The length of the CDR3 is 13 residues. V lost 4 bases, J lost 6 bases, and 2 bases stayed unmatched. CDR1 is SGHRS, CDR2 YFSETQ, per germline. The CDR3 nucleotides read TGCGCCAGCAGCCTGACAGGGGGTCAGCCCCAGCATTTT. Its protein is CASSLTGGQPQHF.

This clonotype was seen a handful of times. The DNA of the CDR3 is TGTGCCAGCAGCCAAGATCCTAGCGGGACAGCCAAAAACATTCAGTACTTC. Its protein product is CASSQDPSGTAKNIQYF. The chain has TRBV4-2 and TRBJ2-4; 9 positions match TRBD2. Germline trimming cut 0 bases from V and 0 bases from J; bases unmatched to any gene: 3. Germline V lookup: CDR1 LGHNA, CDR2 YNFKEQ. This CDR3 has 17 residues.

The chain has TRBV19 and TRBJ2-3; TRBD2 agrees at 8 bases. The germline V gene has CDR1 LNHDA and CDR2 SQIVND (reference sequence). The trim removed 3 bases at V and 5 bases at J, leaving 7 bases unmatched. This CDR3 region has 15 residues. CDR3 nucleotide sequence: TGTGCCAGTAGTATCGTCAGCGGGAGTGGAGATACGCAGTATTTT. Protein product: CASSIVSGSGDTQYF.

J is TRBJ2-1 and V is TRBV5-1; a possible D gene is TRBD2 (6 bases). CDR1 is SGHRS, CDR2 YFSETQ, per germline. Trimming removed 3 bases from V and 9 bases from J, with 16 bases in between. The CDR3 sequence is 14 residues long. The CDR3 sequence is CASSSQPTAGEQFF. The CDR3 bases are TGCGCCAGCAGCTCCCAACCCACAGCGGGTGAGCAGTTCTTC.

The rearrangement joins TRBV4-3 to TRBJ2-2, with D maybe TRBD1 (5 bases). The CDR3 runs to 14 residues. Germline CDR1 LGHNA, CDR2 YSLEER. V dropped 1 base and J dropped 7 bases, with 10 bases sitting between them. The CDR3 here is CASSQVRVNGELFF. CDR3 nucleotide sequence: TGCGCCAGCAGCCAAGTCAGGGTGAACGGGGAGCTGTTTTTT.

The V and J genes are TRBV4-1 and TRBJ2-2; no clear D. CDR3 size: 15 residues. Germline-derived CDR1 and CDR2 are MGHRA and YSYEKL. V lost 5 bases to trimming and J lost 3 bases, with 13 bases between them. The CDR3 loop reads CASSRRTVDTGELFF. In nucleotides, the CDR3 is TGCGCCAGCAGCAGACGTACTGTTGACACCGGGGAGCTGTTTTTT.

The chain is built from TRBV7-8 and TRBJ1-2; no firm D call. CDR1 and CDR2 from the germline V gene are SGHVS and FQNEAQ. The CDR3 is made up of 15 amino acids. The V end was cut by 4 bases, the J end by 6 bases, with 18 bases between. The CDR3 loop is CASSSQIIGGDGYTF. The CDR3 DNA reads as TGTGCCAGCAGCTCCCAAATTATAGGTGGGGATGGCTACACCTTC.

In DNA form, the CDR3 reads TGTGCCAGCAGTCGGGGACAGGGTTCGTATGGCTACACCTTC. Translated, it gives CASSRGQGSYGYTF. V is TRBV12-3 or TRBV12-4 and J is TRBJ1-2, with TRBD1 identical over 9 bases. The CDR3 is made up of 14 amino acids. V dropped 5 bases and J dropped 5; count of bases not matched to a gene: 6.

The chain combines TRBV4-2 with TRBJ2-7; tentative D call: TRBD2 (6 bases). CDR3 length equals 15 residues. Germline CDR1 is LGHNA and CDR2 is YNFKEQ. Between the trimmed V and J ends, which lost 0 bases and 3 bases, there was a span of 12 bases. The CDR3 DNA sequence: TGTGCCAGCAGCCAAGAAGCGGGCCGTTTCTACGAGCAGTACTTC. It is translated as CASSQEAGRFYEQYF.

V usage is TRBV4-2 and J usage is TRBJ2-7; D is unresolved. This CDR3 contains 14 residues. Germline CDR1 LGHNA, CDR2 YNFKEQ. V gave up 0 bases and J gave up 4 bases, with 10 bases separating them. The CDR3 is CASSQERHTYEQYF. CDR3 DNA sequence: TGTGCCAGCAGCCAAGAGCGGCATACTTACGAGCAGTACTTC.

The sample holds a few counts of this clonotype. The chain couples TRBV6-5 to TRBJ2-3; D ambiguous. Germline V gene lookup returns CDR1 MNHEY and CDR2 SVGAGI. Trimming stripped 2 bases from V and 4 bases from J, with 7 bases between. This CDR3 region has 13 residues. As DNA, the CDR3 is TGTGCCAGCAGTTACGGGCAGCCAGATACGCAGTATTTT. Translated: CASSYGQPDTQYF.